This T cell receptor beta chain was identified during a study of cytomegalovirus exposure and HLA in healthy donors. Study information: A data release that came early held 75 million to 85 million unique TCRs from HLA-typed donors. Study outcomes and limitations: A highly shared variant cluster was judged a likely technical artifact.

With respect to this clone: Its antigen is undetermined.

Primers: 60 Vbeta forward and 13 Jbeta reverse. Method: immunoSEQ multiplex PCR; TCRdb's copy keeps in-frame clones and lacks some. The sample holds roughly 110,000 clones. This CDR3 spans 15 amino acids. Trimming cost V 1 base and J 4 bases, with 11 bases left between them. Looked up from germline, CDR1 is SGHTA and CDR2 is FQGTGA. Sequencing was performed on PBMCs. The sequence derives from a young man in good health and CMV-seronegative. The chain carries TRBV7-3 and TRBJ1-5; D perhaps matches TRBD1 (5 bases). In nucleotides, the CDR3 is TGTGCCAGCAGCTTAATGGGGGGGGAAAATCAGCCCCAGCATTTT. Its protein product is CASSLMGGENQPQHF. The full variable domain, its missing parts supplied by reference TRBV7-3 and TRBJ1-5, is GAGVSQTPSNKVTEKGKYVELRCDPISGHTALYWYRQSLGQGPEFLIYFQGTGAADDSGLPNDRFFAVRPEGSVSTLKIQRTERGDSAVYLCASSLMGGENQPQHFGDGTRLSIL.